What follows is one T cell receptor (beta chain) and its context. Its antigen is as yet unknown. These data are taken from a study of T-cell memory formation after mild COVID-19. Study-level background: Clusters of TCRs were largely donor specific.

Using constant-segment primers, 5'RACE produced TCR alpha and TCR beta cDNA libraries carrying sample barcodes and UMIs. TCRdb re-called the 5' RACE reads through MiXCR, storing one row per CDR3 protein. In the table there are over 95,000 distinct CDR3 sequences, 20% to 25% of which are singletons. General study findings and limits: Shrinking CD4+ clones resided mostly in CM and EM, and CD8+ ones in EMRA.

Germline CDR1 reads SQVTM; CDR2 reads ANQGSEA. Trimming removed 1 base from V and 7 bases from J, with 8 bases in between. The length of the CDR3 is 12 residues. The sequence was obtained from a young man who had mild COVID-19 (a few samples of this study predate the infection). Cell type and time point are not known. Sequencing was performed on PBMCs or a T cell subset sorted from them (not recorded which). The genes are TRBV29-1 and TRBJ2-1; possibly TRBD2 for D (6 bases). The CDR3 spells CSVEARGNEQFF. The CDR3 bases are TGCAGCGTTGAAGCCCGGGGGAATGAGCAGTTCTTC.